This TCR beta chain came from a study of OX40 agonist ivuxolimab in advanced cancers. Study in general: Participants averaged approximately 65 years of age (range 23 to 79) and were roughly 83% male.

This clone was counted ten times or more. The assay was immunoSEQ multiplex PCR, and TCRdb's table has in-frame clones only and misses some. The sample includes tens of thousands of clones, about 83% of them seen just once. Germline CDR1 and CDR2: SGHRS and YFSETQ. The CDR3 has 17 residues. Losses at the gene ends were 4 bases for V and 1 base for J; bases not matched to a gene: 10. The clonotype originates from an adult with an advanced solid tumor such as melanoma, head and neck, liver or kidney cancer. This sequence joins TRBV5-1 and TRBJ2-7, with TRBD2 matching over 11 bases. Sequences were derived from CD4+ or CD8+ T cells sorted from blood, sampled in a trial of the OX40 agonist ivuxolimab. The CDR3 DNA sequence: TGCGCCAGCAGCCAGCCGGGACTAGCGGCCTATTCCTACGAGCAGTACTTC. Translating gives CASSQPGLAAYSYEQYF.